The 29 T cell receptor beta chains reported below all come from one sample, sequenced in a study of cytotoxic CD8 clonotypes in ibrutinib-treated CLL. Generated by immunoSEQ multiplex PCR, the TCRdb table keeps only in-frame clones and is missing some. The data hold approximately 210,000 clones, with roughly 72% observed a single time. The material was PBMCs, obtained after 24 months of ibrutinib treatment. Receptors were obtained from a human donor with chronic lymphocytic leukemia.

The chain recombines TRBV27 with TRBJ2-7; TRBD1 matches at 10 bases. Per germline, CDR1 MNHEY and CDR2 SMNVEV (reference sequence). The CDR3 loop spans 14 amino acids. With V trimmed by 6 bases and J by 5 bases, 7 bases remained unmatched. The CDR3 sequence is CASRWGQGPNEQYF. CDR3 nucleotides: TGTGCCAGCAGGTGGGGACAGGGGCCGAACGAGCAGTACTTC.

This chain links TRBV6-5 with TRBJ1-5; TRBD1 matches at 7 bases. Trimming took 7 bases from V and 1 from J; bases not matched to a gene: 4. Germline loops: CDR1 MNHEY, CDR2 SVGAGI. This CDR3 is 14 amino acids long. For the CDR3, the DNA is TGTGCCAGCATGGCACAGGGGAGCAATCAGCCCCAGCATTTT. Translating it yields CASMAQGSNQPQHF.

This clone has only a few counts. This chain links TRBV7-2 with TRBJ1-5; D is uncertain. V was pared by 1 base and J by 6 bases, with 4 bases between. This CDR3 is 12 amino acids long. Germline assignment: CDR1 SGHTA and CDR2 FQGNSA. The CDR3 DNA reads TGTGCCAGCAGCTTAGAGGTTCAGCCCCAGCATTTT. Translated, it gives CASSLEVQPQHF.

The CDR3 DNA reads TGTGCCAGCAGCGTAAGACTAGCGGGAGGGGCCTACGAGCAGTACTTC. It yields the protein CASSVRLAGGAYEQYF. The chain carries TRBV7-2 and TRBJ2-7, with 14 bases fitting TRBD2. The V gene's germline CDR1 is SGHTA and CDR2 FQGNSA. After removal of 5 bases from V and 2 bases from J, the junction contained 5 bases not matched to a gene. The CDR3 has 16 amino acids.

The chain uses TRBV2 and TRBJ2-7; tentatively, D is TRBD2 (5 bases). CDR3 length: 14 residues. Trimming pared 3 bases from V and 5 bases from J, leaving 14 bases between. From germline, CDR1 is SNHLY and CDR2 FYNNEI. The CDR3 coding sequence is TGTGCCAGCAGTGACCTGGACTTTAACCACGAGCAGTACTTC. Its translation is CASSDLDFNHEQYF.

In the case of this clone: In the same sample, other DNA sequences code for this CDR3. CDR3 loop: CASSFSGRGTGELFF. The DNA of the CDR3 is TGTGCCAGCAGCTTTAGCGGGAGGGGGACCGGGGAGCTGTTTTTT. The V call is TRBV7-2, the J call TRBJ2-2; 11 bases map to TRBD2. CDR3 size: 15 residues. V was clipped by 3 bases and J by 5 bases; unmatched bases: 2. Germline CDR1 reads SGHTA; CDR2 reads FQGNSA.

J is TRBJ2-3 and V is TRBV4-3; the match to TRBD2 covers 10 bases. The ends lost 1 base at V and 6 bases at J; junction bases unmatched: 4. Germline values: CDR1 LGHNA, CDR2 YSLEER. This CDR3 region has 15 residues. The CDR3 reads CASSQGVSGRDTQYF. CDR3 bases: TGCGCCAGCAGCCAAGGGGTTAGCGGGAGGGATACGCAGTATTTT.

This clone was seen only a few times. The genes are TRBV19 and TRBJ1-1, with D tentatively TRBD1 (6 bases). The ends were cut back, 5 bases at V and 7 bases at J, with 11 bases in the middle. The CDR3 totals 12 residues. In germline, CDR1 is LNHDA, CDR2 SQIVND (reference sequence). CDR3 DNA: TGTGCCAGTAGTCGACAGGTCGGTGAAGCTTTCTTT. Protein: CASSRQVGEAFF.

V is TRBV6-1 and J is TRBJ2-7; tentatively, D is TRBD2 (6 bases). CDR1 is MNHNS and CDR2 is SASEGT in the germline V gene. The CDR3 extends over 13 amino acids. V lost 8 bases and J 2 bases, leaving 13 bases between the germline ends. The CDR3 protein is CASSGGSPYEQYF. DNA for the CDR3: TGTGCCAGCTCCGGGGGATCTCCCTACGAGCAGTACTTC.

This rearrangement joins TRBV5-1 to TRBJ2-3; 10 bases match TRBD2. Germline CDR1 reads SGHRS; CDR2 reads YFSETQ. V lost 6 bases and J lost 2; bases outside the gene matches: 6. This CDR3 has 15 amino acids. CDR3 residues: CASTPLAGATDTQYF. The CDR3 nucleotides read TGCGCCAGCACCCCCCTAGCGGGAGCCACAGATACGCAGTATTTT.

This sequence joins TRBV5-1 and TRBJ1-4, with 7 bases aligning to TRBD1. With 5 bases clipped from V and 8 bases from J, the junction kept 9 bases outside the gene matches. This CDR3 region has 14 residues. In germline, CDR1 is SGHRS, CDR2 YFSETQ. The CDR3 DNA is TGCGCCAGCAGGGGGACGGACAGGCGCGAAAAACTGTTTTTT. It yields the protein CASRGTDRREKLFF.

The V call is TRBV30, the J call TRBJ2-7; no reliable D call. The germline V gene encodes CDR1 GTSNPN and CDR2 SVGIG (reference sequence). Trimming shortened V by 4 bases and J by 3 bases, and 13 bases separated the two germline ends. The CDR3 covers 13 residues. Here the CDR3 reads CAWNRDWDYEQYF. The CDR3, as DNA: TGTGCCTGGAACCGAGACTGGGACTACGAGCAGTACTTC.

This clone came up a few times. The rearrangement links TRBV19 to TRBJ2-6; 9 bases are shared with TRBD2. Looked up from germline, CDR1 is LNHDA and CDR2 is SQIVND (reference sequence). This CDR3 has 16 residues. The V segment lost 1 base and the J segment 3 bases; nucleotides outside the gene matches: 1. The chain's CDR3 is CASSIVAGDGANVLTF. The CDR3 nucleotides read TGTGCCAGTAGTATAGTAGCGGGAGATGGGGCCAACGTCCTGACTTTC.

The CDR3: CASSRTGWNQPQHF. The CDR3 coding sequence is TGTGCCAGCAGCAGAACAGGGTGGAATCAGCCCCAGCATTTT. V is TRBV5-6 and J is TRBJ1-5; D is perhaps TRBD1 (6 bases). The germline CDR1 and CDR2 sequences are SGHDT and YYEEEE. Trimming removed 4 bases at V and 4 bases at J, with 12 bases between. This CDR3 comprises 14 residues.

This rearrangement joins TRBV7-6 to TRBJ2-7; D unresolved. From germline, CDR1 is SGHVS and CDR2 FNYEAQ. The CDR3 sequence is 13 residues long. The V and J ends lost 1 base and 3 bases respectively, with 7 bases between them. The CDR3 reads CASSLEPIYEQYF. The CDR3 DNA sequence: TGTGCCAGCAGCTTAGAACCCATCTACGAGCAGTACTTC.

The chain carries TRBV18 and TRBJ1-5, with TRBD1 identical over 10 bases. Germline trimming cut 5 bases from V and 2 bases from J; bases unmatched to any gene: 3. CDR3 length: 15 amino acids. Germline V gene data show CDR1 as KGHSH and CDR2 as LQKENI. Here the CDR3 reads CASSSGTGGNQPQHF. DNA for the CDR3: TGTGCCAGCTCATCCGGGACAGGGGGCAATCAGCCCCAGCATTTT.

The chain couples TRBV9 to TRBJ1-3, with D uncertain. The V gene's germline CDR1 is SGDLS and CDR2 YYNGEE. V was pared by 3 bases and J by 1 base, with 14 bases between. This CDR3 is built from 16 residues. CDR3 loop: CASSAPPRPSGNTIYF. CDR3 sequence (DNA): TGTGCCAGCAGCGCGCCCCCGCGGCCATCTGGAAACACCATATATTTT. Full variable domain (remainder filled in from reference TRBV9 and TRBJ1-3): DSGVTQTPKHLITATGQRVTLRCSPRSGDLSVYWYQQSLDQGLQFLIQYYNGEERAKGNILERFSAQQFPDLHSELNLSSLELGDSALYFCASSAPPRPSGNTIYFGEGSWLTVV.

The gene calls are TRBV7-6 and TRBJ2-1, with TRBD2 identical over 10 bases. With V trimmed by 3 bases and J by 8 bases, 10 bases remained unmatched. CDR1 and CDR2 (germline): SGHVS, FNYEAQ. CDR3 length: 16 amino acids. This chain's CDR3 is CASSFLAGEAGDEQFF. For the CDR3, the DNA is TGTGCCAGCAGCTTCCTAGCGGGAGAGGCGGGGGATGAGCAGTTCTTC.

The rearrangement links TRBV7-6 to TRBJ1-1, with unresolved D. V lost 2 bases to trimming and J lost 3 bases, with 10 bases between them. The length of the CDR3 is 14 residues. Germline V gene data show CDR1 as SGHVS and CDR2 as FNYEAQ. The CDR3 DNA sequence: TGTGCCAGCAGCTTAAGTGAGGGCCACACTGAAGCTTTCTTT. Translating gives CASSLSEGHTEAFF.

V and J are TRBV7-6 and TRBJ2-1; 8 nucleotides line up with TRBD1. CDR3 size: 15 residues. Germline V gene sequence: CDR1 SGHVS, CDR2 FNYEAQ. With 3 bases clipped from V and 6 bases from J, the junction kept 7 bases outside the gene matches. For the CDR3, the DNA is TGTGCCAGCAGCTTGTCAGGGGGCGCCTCCAATGAGCAGTTCTTC. Translation gives CASSLSGGASNEQFF.

The CDR3 nucleotides are TGTGCCACCAGCAGAGATCTGGAGCGGCAGCGTATCGAGCAGTACTTC. Protein: CATSRDLERQRIEQYF. J is TRBJ2-7 and V is TRBV15; TRBD2 is a possible D gene (5 bases). The CDR3 contains 16 residues. V dropped 0 bases and J dropped 6 bases, with 18 bases sitting between them. Germline V gene sequence: CDR1 LNHNV, CDR2 YYDKDF (reference sequence).

This clone was counted once. The rearrangement joins TRBV13 to TRBJ2-3, with 11 nucleotides matching TRBD2. Germline V gene sequence: CDR1 PRHDT, CDR2 FYEKMQ (reference sequence). Unmatched junction bases numbered 14, after V lost 5 bases and J lost 4 bases. The CDR3 consists of 18 residues. The CDR3 DNA reads as TGTGCCAGCAGCCCGGCCTCGACTAGCGGGATTTACGCAGATACGCAGTATTTT. Protein product: CASSPASTSGIYADTQYF. The full variable domain, its missing parts supplied by reference TRBV13 and TRBJ2-3, is AAGVIQSPRHLIKEKRETATLKCYPIPRHDTVYWYQQGPGQDPQFLISFYEKMQSDKGSIPDRFSAQQFSDYHSELNMSSLELGDSALYFCASSPASTSGIYADTQYFGPGTRLTVL.

The chain couples TRBV11-1 to TRBJ1-2; possible D gene TRBD1, 5 bases. Germline V lookup: CDR1 SGHAT, CDR2 FQDESV (reference sequence). The CDR3 sequence is 15 residues long. Trimming took 2 bases from V and 6 from J, leaving 16 bases between them. CDR3: CASSLRREDNHGYTF. CDR3 coding DNA: TGTGCCAGCAGCTTACGCAGGGAGGACAATCATGGCTACACCTTC.

J is TRBJ1-2 and V is TRBV6-6; possibly TRBD1 for D (6 bases). The germline CDR1 and CDR2 sequences are MNHNY and SVGAGI (reference sequence). The CDR3 runs to 14 residues. V lost 7 bases and J 6 bases, leaving 18 bases between the germline ends. DNA of the CDR3: TGTGCCAGCAAGGCGGGGGCCCGGGCCGATGGCTACACCTTC. It codes for CASKAGARADGYTF.

The V and J genes are TRBV11-2 and TRBJ1-5; 7 bases agree with TRBD1. Germline V gene data show CDR1 as SGHAT and CDR2 as FQNNGV. This CDR3 has 15 residues. V lost 5 bases to trimming and J lost 2 bases; unmatched junction nucleotides: 6. This CDR3 is CASSQNRGGNQPQHF. DNA of the CDR3: TGTGCCAGCAGCCAAAACAGGGGTGGCAATCAGCCCCAGCATTTT.

V is TRBV5-1 and J is TRBJ1-1; D possibly corresponds to TRBD1 (6 bases). Germline V gene lookup returns CDR1 SGHRS and CDR2 YFSETQ. With 0 bases removed from V and 1 base from J, the gap between germline ends came to 7 bases. CDR3 length equals 14 residues. The CDR3 DNA is TGCGCCAGCAGCTTGGTGGACAGGAACACTGAAGCTTTCTTT. Translation: CASSLVDRNTEAFF.

The rearrangement joins TRBV30 to TRBJ2-2; D may be TRBD1 (6 bases). V was shortened by 0 bases and J by 5 bases, with 16 bases between the two germline ends. This CDR3 comprises 16 residues. The germline gives CDR1 GTSNPN, CDR2 SVGIG (reference sequence). CDR3 amino acids: CAWSVLDRRVTGELFF. The CDR3 coding sequence is TGTGCCTGGAGTGTACTTGACAGGCGGGTGACCGGGGAGCTGTTTTTT.

The V gene is TRBV7-9, the J gene TRBJ2-7, with 8 bases that match TRBD1. V trimming: 5 bases; J trimming: 12 bases; junction bases outside the gene matches: 9. Germline V gene sequence: CDR1 SEHNR, CDR2 FQNEAQ (reference sequence). This CDR3 has 12 amino acids. The CDR3 region is CASSGWTGPAYF. In nucleotides, the CDR3 is TGTGCCAGCAGCGGATGGACAGGGCCGGCGTACTTC. Full variable domain (missing parts from reference TRBV7-9 and TRBJ2-7): DTGVSQNPRHKITKRGQNVTFRCDPISEHNRLYWYRQTLGQGPEFLTYFQNEAQLEKSRLLSDRFSAERPKGSFSTLEIQRTEQGDSAMYLCASSGWTGPAYFGPGTRLTVT.

The chain has TRBV15 and TRBJ2-1, with 11 bases fitting TRBD2. V gave up 1 base and J gave up 5 bases; unmatched junction bases: 7. There are 17 residues in the CDR3. CDR1 and CDR2 from the germline V gene are LNHNV and YYDKDF (reference sequence). DNA for the CDR3: TGTGCCACCAGCAGAGGAGCTAGCGGGAGGCCCAACAATGAGCAGTTCTTC. It yields the protein CATSRGASGRPNNEQFF.